This TCR beta chain is drawn from a study of blood T cell repertoires in COVID-19. After removal of 4 bases from V and 0 bases from J, the junction contained 8 bases not matched to a gene. The CDR3 contains 18 residues. The germline V gene encodes CDR1 LGHNA and CDR2 YSLEER. Sequencing was performed with immunoSEQ multiplex PCR; in TCRdb, only in-frame clones are kept and a portion is missing. The profile shows 140,000 to 150,000 clones, approximately 80% of them singletons. This chain uses TRBV4-3 with TRBJ2-6, with 8 positions matching TRBD1. This clonotype was sampled from a woman aged 45-59 years with acute or convalescent COVID-19. The sequenced material came from peripheral blood. As DNA, the CDR3 is TGCGCCAGCAGCCGAGGCCAGGGGGCAAGCTCTGGGGCCAACGTCCTGACTTTC. Translation gives CASSRGQGASSGANVLTF.